The 6 T cell receptor beta chains given below trace back to one sample, sequenced in a study of blood T cell repertoires in COVID-19. The data were produced by immunoSEQ multiplex PCR, yet TCRdb's version contains in-frame clones alone and is incomplete. Of approximately 90,000 clones detected, approximately 88% appear once; the ten largest clones hold more than 4.5%. The material sequenced was peripheral blood. The receptor source for this set is a man aged 55 to 69 with COVID-19, enrolled during active disease.

CDR3 sequence: CATRGEASGNTIYF. CDR3 bases: TGTGCCACGAGAGGAGAAGCCTCTGGAAACACCATATATTTT. V is TRBV6-5 and J is TRBJ1-3; D unclear. Germline V lookup: CDR1 MNHEY, CDR2 SVGAGI. The V end lost 10 bases, the J end lost 0 bases, and 13 bases lay between the germline ends. CDR3 length: 14 residues.

The V and J genes are TRBV14 and TRBJ2-7, with a tentative D call TRBD1 (5 bases). The CDR3 extends over 13 amino acids. Germline V gives CDR1 SGHDN, CDR2 FVKESK. Between the trimmed V and J ends, which lost 4 bases and 4 bases, there was a span of 11 bases. The CDR3 nucleotides are TGTGCCAGCAGCCCAGGGTACCCATACGAGCAGTACTTC. Its protein product is CASSPGYPYEQYF.

This clone was detected only once. The rearrangement joins TRBV4-1 to TRBJ2-7; no firm D call. Germline assignment: CDR1 MGHRA and CDR2 YSYEKL. Trimming removed 1 base from V and 1 base from J, with 11 bases in between. CDR3 length: 15 amino acids. The CDR3 DNA follows: TGCGCCAGCAGCCAAGCAACTACCTCATCCTACGAGCAGTACTTC. Translated: CASSQATTSSYEQYF.

The table lists this clone with a count of one. The rearrangement joins TRBV2 to TRBJ2-1, with 10 bases that match TRBD2. This CDR3 contains 14 residues. Germline V gene sequence: CDR1 SNHLY, CDR2 FYNNEI. Losses at the gene ends were 4 bases for V and 9 bases for J; bases not matched to a gene: 6. The DNA of the CDR3 is TGTGCCAGCAGTGTTCTAGCGGGAGTGGGTGAGCAGTTCTTC. Translating it yields CASSVLAGVGEQFF.

In this sample, this clone turned up once. This chain connects TRBV7-9 to TRBJ1-2; unclear D gene. Trimming cost V 6 bases and J 8 bases, with 25 bases left between them. CDR1 is SEHNR and CDR2 is FQNEAQ in the germline V gene (reference sequence). The CDR3 loop spans 16 amino acids. In nucleotides, the CDR3 is TGTGCCAGCAGTCCTTTCCATCCCGGGCCAACGGGAGGCTACACCTTC. It yields the protein CASSPFHPGPTGGYTF.

The V call is TRBV7-2, the J call TRBJ1-1; no reliable D call. Germline V CDR1 and CDR2: SGHTA, FQGNSA. The CDR3 runs to 13 residues. Trimming took off 4 bases at V and 0 bases at J, with 6 bases between the two ends. As DNA, the CDR3 is TGTGCCAGCAGCTCTCAGGTGAACACTGAAGCTTTCTTT. This gives the protein CASSSQVNTEAFF.